This T cell receptor (beta chain) was retrieved from a study of T cells in localized non-small cell lung cancer. Germline-derived CDR1 and CDR2 are MNHEY and SVGAGI. This CDR3 comprises 14 residues. The V segment lost 5 bases and the J segment 6 bases; nucleotides outside the gene matches: 9. The protocol was immunoSEQ multiplex PCR, while the TCRdb copy is restricted to in-frame clones and leaves out a portion. The sample lists some 25,000 clones; 65% to 85% were seen once. The TCR originated in a man between 40 and 70 years old with stage III squamous cell lung carcinoma. The sequences come from peripheral blood, collected before any cancer treatment. The chain is built from TRBV6-5 and TRBJ1-2; TRBD1 agrees at 7 bases. The CDR3 protein is CASSPFTGTDGYTF. In DNA, the CDR3 is TGTGCCAGCAGTCCCTTCACCGGGACAGATGGCTACACCTTC.